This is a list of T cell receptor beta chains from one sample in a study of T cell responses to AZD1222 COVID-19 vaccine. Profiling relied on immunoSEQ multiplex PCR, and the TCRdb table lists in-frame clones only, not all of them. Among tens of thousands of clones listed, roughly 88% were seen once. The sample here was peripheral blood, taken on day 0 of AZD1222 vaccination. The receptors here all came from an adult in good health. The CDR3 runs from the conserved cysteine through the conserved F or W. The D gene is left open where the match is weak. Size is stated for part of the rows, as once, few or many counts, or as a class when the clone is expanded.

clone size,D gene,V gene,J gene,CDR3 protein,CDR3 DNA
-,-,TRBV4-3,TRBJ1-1,CASSQKHRGYTEAFF,TGCGCCAGCAGCCAAAAACACCGCGGGTACACTGAAGCTTTCTTT
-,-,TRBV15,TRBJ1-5,CATSRDPIGRLQPQHF,TGTGCCACCAGCAGAGATCCCATCGGACGCTTACAGCCCCAGCATTTT
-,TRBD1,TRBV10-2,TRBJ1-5,CASSEGTGNQPQHF,TGCGCCAGCAGTGAGGGGACAGGGAATCAGCCCCAGCATTTT
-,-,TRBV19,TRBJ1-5,CASRPGGVNQPQHF,TGTGCCAGTAGACCCGGGGGAGTCAATCAGCCCCAGCATTTT
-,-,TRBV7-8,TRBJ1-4,CASSLRGAATNEKLFF,TGTGCCAGCAGCCTCCGAGGAGCGGCAACTAATGAAAAACTGTTTTTT
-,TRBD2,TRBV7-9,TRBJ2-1,CASSFPRPGGRTSNEQFF,TGTGCCAGCAGCTTTCCCCGGCCCGGCGGGAGGACCTCCAATGAGCAGTTCTTC
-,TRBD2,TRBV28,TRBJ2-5,CASSSSGRSEETQYF,TGTGCCAGCAGCTCTAGCGGGAGGAGTGAAGAGACCCAGTACTTC
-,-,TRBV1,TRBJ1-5,CTSSQGRGRIKTNQPQHF,TGCACCAGCAGCCAAGGTCGAGGGAGAATTAAAACGAATCAGCCCCAGCATTTT
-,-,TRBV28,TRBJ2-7,CASSTIYEQYF,TGTGCCAGCAGTACGATCTACGAGCAGTACTTC
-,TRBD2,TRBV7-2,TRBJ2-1,CASSSGGRVNEQFF,TGTGCCAGCAGCTCCGGCGGGAGGGTCAATGAGCAGTTCTTC
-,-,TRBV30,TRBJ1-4,CAWSVQETATNEKLFF,TGTGCCTGGAGTGTACAGGAGACTGCAACTAATGAAAAACTGTTTTTT
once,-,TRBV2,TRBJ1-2,CASRGGSGAGYGYTF,TGTGCCAGCAGAGGGGGGTCAGGAGCCGGCTATGGCTACACCTTC
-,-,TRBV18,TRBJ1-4,CASSPPGPRGEKLFF,TGTGCCAGCTCACCACCGGGACCCCGGGGTGAAAAACTGTTTTTT
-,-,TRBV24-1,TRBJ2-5,CATSDPGPSMAQYF,TGTGCCACCAGTGACCCGGGACCGAGCATGGCCCAGTACTTC
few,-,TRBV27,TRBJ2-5,CASSLGRGVREETQYF,TGTGCCAGCAGTTTAGGCCGCGGGGTGCGCGAAGAGACCCAGTACTTC
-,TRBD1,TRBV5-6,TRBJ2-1,CASSFQGDEFF,TGTGCCAGCAGTTTCCAGGGGGATGAGTTCTTC
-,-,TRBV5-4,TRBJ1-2,CASSKTVADYGYTF,TGTGCCAGCAGCAAAACGGTAGCGGACTATGGCTACACCTTC
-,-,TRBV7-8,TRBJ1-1,CASSSGGNTEAFF,TGTGCCAGCAGCTCAGGTGGAAACACTGAAGCTTTCTTT
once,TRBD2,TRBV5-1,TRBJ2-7,CASSAAGVTYEQYF,TGCGCCAGCAGCGCAGCGGGAGTTACCTACGAGCAGTACTTC
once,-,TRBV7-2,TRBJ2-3,CASSRAPYTDTQYF,TGTGCCAGCTCGCGGGCACCGTACACAGATACGCAGTATTTT
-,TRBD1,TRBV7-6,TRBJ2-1,CASSLVKGTGVDEQFF,TGTGCCAGCAGCTTAGTAAAGGGAACAGGGGTAGATGAGCAGTTCTTC
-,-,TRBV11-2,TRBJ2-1,CASSLEWVNLNEQFF,TGTGCCAGCAGCTTAGAATGGGTCAATTTAAATGAGCAGTTCTTC
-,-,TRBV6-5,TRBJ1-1,CASSYGRVMNTEAFF,TGTGCCAGCAGTTACGGGAGAGTGATGAACACTGAAGCTTTCTTT
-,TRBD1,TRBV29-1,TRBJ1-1,CSVDSQGANTEAFF,TGCAGCGTTGACTCACAGGGGGCGAACACTGAAGCTTTCTTT
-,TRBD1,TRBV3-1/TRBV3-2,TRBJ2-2,CASSQVPGTGGAYTGELFF,TGTGCCAGCAGCCAAGTTCCGGGGACAGGGGGCGCGTACACCGGGGAGCTGTTTTTT
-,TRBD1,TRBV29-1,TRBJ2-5,CSAHPGQGIWETQYF,TGCAGCGCGCACCCGGGACAGGGAATTTGGGAGACCCAGTACTTC